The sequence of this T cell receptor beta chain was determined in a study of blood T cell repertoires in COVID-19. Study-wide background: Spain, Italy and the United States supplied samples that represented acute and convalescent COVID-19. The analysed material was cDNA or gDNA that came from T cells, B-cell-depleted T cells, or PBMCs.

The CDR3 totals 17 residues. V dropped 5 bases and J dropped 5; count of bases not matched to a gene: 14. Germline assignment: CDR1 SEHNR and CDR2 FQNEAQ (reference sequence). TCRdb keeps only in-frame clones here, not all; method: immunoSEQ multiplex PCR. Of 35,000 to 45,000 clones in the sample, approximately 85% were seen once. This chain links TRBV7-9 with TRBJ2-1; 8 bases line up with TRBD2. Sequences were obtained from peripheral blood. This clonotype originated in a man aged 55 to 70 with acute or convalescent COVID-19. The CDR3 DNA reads TGTGCCAGCAGCCGTCTAGGTGTGACTAGCGCCCACAATGAGCAGTTCTTC. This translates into CASSRLGVTSAHNEQFF.